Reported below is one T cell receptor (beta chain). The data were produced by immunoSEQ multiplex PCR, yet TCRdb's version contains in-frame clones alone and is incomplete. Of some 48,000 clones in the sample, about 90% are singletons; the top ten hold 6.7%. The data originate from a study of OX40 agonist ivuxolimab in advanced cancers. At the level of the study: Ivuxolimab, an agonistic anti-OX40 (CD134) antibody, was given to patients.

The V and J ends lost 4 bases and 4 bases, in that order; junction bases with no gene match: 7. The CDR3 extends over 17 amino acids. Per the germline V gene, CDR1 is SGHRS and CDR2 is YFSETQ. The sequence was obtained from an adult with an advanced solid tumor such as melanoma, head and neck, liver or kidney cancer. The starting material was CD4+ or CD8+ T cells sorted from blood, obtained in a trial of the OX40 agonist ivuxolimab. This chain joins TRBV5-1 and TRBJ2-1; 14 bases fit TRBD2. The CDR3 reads CASSPGLAGGVYNEQFF. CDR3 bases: TGCGCCAGCAGCCCTGGACTAGCGGGGGGAGTATACAATGAGCAGTTCTTC.